These 26 T cell receptor beta chains were sequenced from one sample in a study of CD8+CD57+ T cells in acquired aplastic anemia. The study profiled TCR beta VDJ and CDR3 using genomic DNA as template. TCRdb processed the reads anew with MiXCR; each CDR3 protein has one entry. This table has 270,000 or so distinct CDR3 sequences, roughly 82% appearing once. All patients picked for sequencing had shown, by flow cytometry, an expansion of CD8+CD57+ cells. Sequencing was carried out using sorted CD4+, CD8+, or CD8+CD57+ T cells (not recorded which) from PBMCs. These receptors were obtained from a human donor with aplastic anemia.

This chain links TRBV12-3 or TRBV12-4 with TRBJ1-1, with 7 nucleotides matching TRBD1. J gave up 7 bases and V 8 bases, and 10 bases lay outside the gene matches. CDR3 length: 13 amino acids. For the CDR3, the DNA is TGTGCCAGCCGAGAGGGACAGCCGATTGAAGCTTTCTTT. Protein: CASREGQPIEAFF.

This chain uses TRBV5-8 with TRBJ1-5; no reliable D call. The V end was cut by 4 bases, the J end by 0 bases, with 8 bases between. This CDR3 is built from 14 residues. The germline V gene has CDR1 SGHTS and CDR2 YDEGEE. In DNA, the CDR3 is TGTGCCAGCAGCGATGGGTATAGCAATCAGCCCCAGCATTTT. Residues: CASSDGYSNQPQHF.

This clonotype appeared a single time. The chain employs TRBV25-1 and TRBJ1-6, with D maybe TRBD1 (5 bases). Trimming shortened V by 3 bases and J by 3 bases, and 15 bases separated the two germline ends. Germline V gene sequence: CDR1 MGHDK, CDR2 SYGVNS. This CDR3 has 17 amino acids. The CDR3 loop is CASSDGPRGSYNSPLHF. In nucleotides, the CDR3 is TGTGCCAGCAGTGATGGCCCACGGGGCAGCTATAATTCACCCCTCCACTTT.

The chain joins TRBV7-4 to TRBJ2-3; 7 bases match TRBD1. J was trimmed by 1 base and V by 5 bases; bases with no gene match: 9. CDR3 length equals 16 residues. Germline V gene sequence: CDR1 SGHVT, CDR2 SQSDAQ. The CDR3 nucleotides are TGTGCCAGCAGCGTAGGGGGCTGGGCCTGCACAGATACGCAGTATTTT. Protein product: CASSVGGWACTDTQYF.

The genes are TRBV7-6 and TRBJ2-3; no clear D. This CDR3 has 14 amino acids. Per germline, CDR1 SGHVS and CDR2 FNYEAQ. V dropped 3 bases and J dropped 12 bases, with 19 bases sitting between them. CDR3 in DNA: TGTGCCAGCAGCTTGAGTTCCTATACTTCACCCCAGTATTTT. Amino acid sequence: CASSLSSYTSPQYF.

This sequence joins TRBV12-3 or TRBV12-4 and TRBJ2-2; no clear D. V lost 5 bases and J lost 7, with 11 bases in between. The CDR3 is 13 residues long. CDR3 DNA sequence: TGTGCCAGCAGTCGCGGCCACTACGGGGAGCTGTTTTTT. It codes for CASSRGHYGELFF.

The rearrangement links TRBV15 to TRBJ2-7; D remains ambiguous. The CDR3 is 14 residues long. Germline-derived CDR1 and CDR2 are LNHNV and YYDKDF (reference sequence). Trimming stripped 0 bases from V and 2 bases from J, with 8 bases between. Here the CDR3 reads CATSREGLTYEQYF. The CDR3 DNA reads as TGTGCCACCAGCAGAGAGGGTCTTACCTACGAGCAGTACTTC. The full variable domain, in which reference TRBV15 and TRBJ2-7 provide the parts outside the CDR3, is DAMVIQNPRYQVTQFGKPVTLSCSQTLNHNVMYWYQQKSSQAPKLLFHYYDKDFNNEADTPDNFQSRRPNTSFCFLDIRSPGLGDTAMYLCATSREGLTYEQYFGPGTRLTVT.

This rearrangement joins TRBV7-6 to TRBJ2-7, with TRBD1 matching 8 bases. The germline gives CDR1 SGHVS, CDR2 FNYEAQ. V lost 4 bases to trimming and J lost 2 bases; unmatched junction nucleotides: 10. This CDR3 has 16 amino acids. The CDR3 protein is CASSSIGQGAAYEQYF. The CDR3 bases are TGTGCCAGCAGCTCTATAGGGCAGGGGGCGGCCTACGAGCAGTACTTC.

The chain is built from TRBV2 and TRBJ1-1; no firm D call. Per germline, CDR1 SNHLY and CDR2 FYNNEI. This CDR3 spans 14 amino acids. Trimming pared 8 bases from V and 5 bases from J, leaving 18 bases between. This CDR3 reads CASLDWRERTEAFF. CDR3 DNA sequence: TGTGCCAGCCTAGATTGGAGAGAAAGGACTGAAGCTTTCTTT.

The V gene is TRBV15, the J gene TRBJ1-1; D ambiguous. Germline V lookup: CDR1 LNHNV, CDR2 YYDKDF (reference sequence). CDR3 length: 11 amino acids. Trimming removed 8 bases at V and 2 bases at J, with 6 bases between. CDR3 loop: CATALNTEAFF. For the CDR3, the DNA is TGTGCCACCGCCCTTAACACTGAAGCTTTCTTT.

Notes on this clonotype: Compared with germline, one end of the junction differs, possibly owing to a read error. The chain has TRBV7-3 and TRBJ2-1, with D tentatively TRBD2 (6 bases). The CDR3 runs to 13 residues. CDR1 and CDR2 from the germline V gene are SGHTA and FQGTGA. CDR3 loop: CASSLAGMDNEQF. The CDR3 DNA is TGTGCCAGCAGCTTAGCGGGGATGGATAATGAGCAGTTC.

As regards this clonotype: At one boundary the junction diverges from the germline segment, which might be a read error. This chain connects TRBV2 to TRBJ2-3; D is perhaps TRBD2 (7 bases). Germline lookup yields CDR1 SNHLY and CDR2 FYNNEI. This CDR3 is 15 amino acids long. The CDR3 sequence is CASSPMGGPTATEYF. In DNA, the CDR3 is TGTGCCAGCAGCCCCATGGGGGGGCCGACCGCTACGGAGTACTTT.

The chain has TRBV19 and TRBJ1-1; a weak D match, TRBD1 (6 bases). CDR1 is LNHDA and CDR2 is SQIVND in the germline V gene (reference sequence). V was pared by 5 bases and J by 5 bases, with 15 bases between. There are 14 residues in the CDR3. DNA for the CDR3: TGTGCCAGTAGTTTTGGGGGGAGGGGGACTGAAGCTTTCTTT. Translated, it gives CASSFGGRGTEAFF.

V and J are TRBV9 and TRBJ1-2, with D possibly matching TRBD1 (6 bases). V lost 4 bases to trimming and J lost 2 bases, with 15 bases between them. The CDR3 runs to 15 residues. Germline V CDR1 and CDR2: SGDLS, YYNGEE. CDR3 in DNA: TGTGCCAGCAGCTTGAGGGGGGGCGGAAACTATGGCTACACCTTC. Translated: CASSLRGGGNYGYTF.

V is TRBV7-9 and J is TRBJ2-1; D is perhaps TRBD2 (6 bases). Trimming shortened V by 2 bases and J by 7 bases, and 24 bases separated the two germline ends. Germline V lookup: CDR1 SEHNR, CDR2 FQNEAQ (reference sequence). There are 18 residues in the CDR3. For the CDR3, the DNA is TGTGCCAGCAGCTTAAATGGGCCCCGGGGACTGTGCAATAATGAGCAGTTCTTC. As protein: CASSLNGPRGLCNNEQFF.

Concerning this clonotype: One end of the junction does not line up with germline, which may come from a read error. The chain combines TRBV15 with TRBJ2-7; D is unclear. The CDR3 contains 15 residues. Germline V lookup: CDR1 LNHNV, CDR2 YYDKDF (reference sequence). The DNA of the CDR3 is TGTGTCACCAGCAGTGGGTTGGAAAGCTCGTGCGAGCAGTACTTC. It yields the protein CVTSSGLESSCEQYF. Based on the CDR3 plus reference TRBV15 and TRBJ2-7, the full variable domain is DAMVIQNPRYQVTQFGKPVTLSCSQTLNHNVMYWYQQKSSQAPKLLFHYYDKDFNNEADTPDNFQSRRPNTSFCFLDIRSPGLGDTAMYLCVTSSGLESSCEQYFGPGTRLTVT.

J is TRBJ1-2 and V is TRBV11-2, with D perhaps matching TRBD1 (5 bases). V lost 5 bases to trimming and J lost 3 bases, with 16 bases between them. CDR3 length equals 15 residues. CDR1 and CDR2 from the germline V gene are SGHAT and FQNNGV. CDR3 DNA: TGTGCCAGCAGCGTAGGGGTCTCGACCGACTATGGCTACACCTTC. Translated, it gives CASSVGVSTDYGYTF.

As concerns this clonotype: Because it lacks the conserved phenylalanine or tryptophan at the end, this CDR3 is likely a read error. No DNA is shown, since the ends of the CDR3 on it are uncertain; the CDR3 is the one TCRdb lists. This rearrangement joins TRBV7-8 to TRBJ2-3. A total of 12 residues make up the CDR3, ends included. CDR1 is SGHVS, CDR2 FQNEAQ, per germline. Here the CDR3 reads CASSVAAGTQSL.

The CDR3 nucleotides read TGTGCCAGTAGTATAGCCTACGGGCAGCCCCAGCATTTT. It yields the protein CASSIAYGQPQHF. V gene TRBV19 combines with J gene TRBJ1-5; D unresolved. V shed 1 base and J shed 7 bases, with 8 bases lying between them. CDR1 and CDR2 from the germline V gene are LNHDA and SQIVND (reference sequence). CDR3 length equals 13 residues.

This chain connects TRBV11-2 to TRBJ1-6; 10 positions agree with TRBD1. Germline CDR1 and CDR2: SGHAT and FQNNGV. Losses at the gene ends were 3 bases for V and 0 bases for J; bases not matched to a gene: 2. This CDR3 is 17 amino acids long. In DNA, the CDR3 is TGTGCCAGCAGCTTGACAGGGGGCGCCTCCTATAATTCACCCCTCCACTTT. This translates into CASSLTGGASYNSPLHF.

The gene calls are TRBV5-4 and TRBJ2-1; a weak D match, TRBD1 (7 bases). The J call may be wrong; the DNA end is better matched by TRBJ2-7. CDR1 is SGHNT and CDR2 is YYREEE in the germline V gene (reference sequence). This CDR3 region has 14 residues. The DNA of the CDR3 is TGTGCCAGCAGCGGGGGGCGCGCAGGGGGCGAGCAGTACTTC. Protein product: CASSGGRAGGEQYF.

V usage is TRBV6-2 or TRBV6-3 and J usage is TRBJ2-7, with 11 bases fitting TRBD2. CDR1 is MNHEY, CDR2 SVGEGT, per germline. CDR3 length: 15 residues. Trimming cost V 10 bases and J 4 bases; bases outside gene matches: 12. The chain's CDR3 is CATTGLAVSGYEQYF. The CDR3 nucleotides are TGTGCCACTACGGGACTAGCGGTCTCGGGGTACGAGCAGTACTTC.

Comment on this clonotype: In this CDR3 the conserved last residue, phenylalanine or tryptophan, is missing, so a read error is likely. The chain is built from TRBV7-2 and TRBJ2-5; no reliable D call. Germline V gene lookup returns CDR1 SGHTA and CDR2 FQGNSA. The CDR3 sequence is 13 residues long. V gave up 6 bases and J gave up 7 bases, with 15 bases separating them. CDR3 amino acids: CASSSPVEATQYY. In nucleotides, the CDR3 is TGTGCCAGCAGTTCGCCCGTGGAAGCGACCCAGTACTAC.

To note about this clonotype: Given the absence of the conserved phenylalanine or tryptophan at the CDR3 end, a read error is likely. The CDR3 spells CASSDGRSQEQFE. The DNA for the CDR3 is TGTGCCAGCAGCGATGGAAGAAGCCAGGAGCAGTTCGAG. The J gene is TRBJ2-1, the V gene TRBV7-9; D unclear. The V gene's germline CDR1 is SEHNR and CDR2 FQNEAQ (reference sequence). The CDR3 loop spans 13 amino acids. V lost 5 bases to trimming and J lost 10 bases, with 15 bases between them.

The J gene is TRBJ2-1, the V gene TRBV6-1; D is uncertain. CDR1 MNHNS and CDR2 SASEGT come from the germline V gene. Trimming pared 3 bases from V and 8 bases from J, leaving 8 bases between. This CDR3 has 12 amino acids. CDR3 residues: CASSDGQDEQFF. In nucleotides, the CDR3 is TGTGCCAGCAGTGACGGGCAGGATGAGCAGTTCTTC.

In this sample, this clonotype turned up once. The chain is built from TRBV5-5 and TRBJ2-1; a weak D match, TRBD1 (6 bases). The CDR3 runs to 14 residues. Trimming pared 0 bases from V and 9 bases from J, leaving 13 bases between. The germline V gene has CDR1 SGHKS and CDR2 YYEKEE (reference sequence). DNA of the CDR3: TGTGCCAGCAGCTTGGGGGTGGGGGCTGGTGAGCAGTTCTTC. Its translation is CASSLGVGAGEQFF.